A single sample is the source of the 17 T cell receptor beta chains below, sequenced in a study of T cell repertoires in cytomegalovirus infection. MiXCR, applied by TCRdb to the reads, yields one record per CDR3 protein. Altogether a few hundred thousand distinct CDR3 sequences are present, approximately 14% being singletons, with the ten largest covering around 9%. Specimen: PBMCs. Receptors originate from a human donor in good health (CMV status not recorded). Some clones in this sample may be carry-over from other donors' samples.

This clonotype was seen only a few times. The V gene is TRBV14, the J gene TRBJ2-1; 13 nucleotides align to TRBD2. The CDR3 is made up of 18 amino acids. Germline V gene sequence: CDR1 SGHDN, CDR2 FVKESK. V was clipped by 4 bases and J by 4 bases; unmatched bases: 10. The CDR3 DNA sequence: TGTGCCAGCAGCCGAAAAGAGGGACTAGCGGGATATTACAATGAGCAGTTCTTC. It is translated as CASSRKEGLAGYYNEQFF.

In DNA form, the CDR3 reads TGTGCCAGCAGCTCTGAGAACCTGGCAAGAATGAACACTGAAGCTTTCTTT. This sequence encodes CASSSENLARMNTEAFF. The genes are TRBV7-2 and TRBJ1-1; no reliable D call. The CDR3 length is 17 residues. Germline V gene lookup returns CDR1 SGHTA and CDR2 FQGNSA. Trimming pared 4 bases from V and 0 bases from J, leaving 18 bases between.

Only a few counts were recorded for this clonotype. The V and J genes are TRBV29-1 and TRBJ2-1, with TRBD2 identical over 13 bases. CDR1 and CDR2 (germline): SQVTM, ANQGSEA. This CDR3 is built from 17 residues. Trimming removed 5 bases from V and 0 bases from J; junction bases left unmatched: 7. The CDR3 coding sequence is TGCAGCGTTACCGGGACTAGCGGGGTGAGCTCCTACAATGAGCAGTTCTTC. Amino acid sequence: CSVTGTSGVSSYNEQFF.

This clonotype was counted ten times or more. The V call is TRBV12-3 or TRBV12-4, the J call TRBJ1-1, with TRBD1 matching over 9 bases. J lost 1 base, V lost 7 bases, and 4 bases had no gene match. The CDR3 has 14 residues. The CDR3 protein is CASKQGAQNTEAFF. Here the CDR3 DNA reads TGTGCCAGCAAACAGGGGGCCCAGAACACTGAAGCTTTCTTT.

The chain combines TRBV7-3 with TRBJ2-2; 7 nucleotides match TRBD1. J gave up 1 base and V 3 bases, and 5 bases lay outside the gene matches. The germline CDR1 and CDR2 sequences are SGHTA and FQGTGA. The CDR3 length is 16 residues. The CDR3, as DNA: TGTGCCAGCAGCTTGAAGGGGGCGCGGAACACCGGGGAGCTGTTTTTT. It codes for CASSLKGARNTGELFF.

This clonotype was picked up many times. The chain joins TRBV12-5 to TRBJ2-2; no firm D call. The CDR3 loop spans 13 amino acids. CDR1 LGHNT and CDR2 FRNRAP come from the germline V gene. V lost 4 bases and J 6 bases, leaving 9 bases between the germline ends. CDR3 amino acids: CASGSNKAGELFF. The CDR3 nucleotides are TGTGCTAGTGGTTCGAACAAGGCCGGGGAGCTGTTTTTT.

This clonotype has only a few counts. The chain is built from TRBV20-1 and TRBJ1-1; D not resolved. This CDR3 comprises 13 residues. CDR1 is DFQATT and CDR2 is SNEGSKA in the germline V gene (reference sequence). V gave up 3 bases and J gave up 1 base, with 9 bases separating them. This chain's CDR3 is CSARTDKNTEAFF. CDR3 nucleotide sequence: TGCAGTGCTAGGACCGATAAGAACACTGAAGCTTTCTTT.

This clonotype was counted a few times. With a much larger clone just one base away, this may be a read error. CDR3 nucleotides: TGTGCCAGCAGTTTCGGTAGCAATCAGCCCCAGGATTTT. Residues: CASSFGSNQPQDF. V usage is TRBV12-3 or TRBV12-4 and J usage is TRBJ1-5; D remains ambiguous. The CDR3 is made up of 13 amino acids.

This clonotype was seen many times. The V gene is TRBV27, the J gene TRBJ2-1, with 8 bases aligning to TRBD2. This CDR3 is built from 13 residues. The J segment lost 8 bases and the V segment lost 7 bases, leaving 7 bases of the junction unmatched. Germline V gene sequence: CDR1 MNHEY, CDR2 SMNVEV (reference sequence). The DNA for the CDR3 is TGTGCCAGCACGCGAGCGGGGGTTTATGAGCAGTTCTTC. Translating it yields CASTRAGVYEQFF.

This clonotype has just a few counts. This chain links TRBV3-1 with TRBJ2-5, with TRBD2 as a possible D gene (5 bases). V was cut by 2 bases and J by 0 bases, with 19 bases left in between. The CDR3 has 18 amino acids. Germline CDR1 is LGHDT and CDR2 is YNNKEL (reference sequence). CDR3 DNA: TGTGCCAGCAGCCAACGCCAAGGATTACCGAGGGACCAAGAGACCCAGTACTTC. As protein: CASSQRQGLPRDQETQYF.

The gene calls are TRBV7-9 and TRBJ2-5, with 7 bases aligning to TRBD2. Per germline, CDR1 SEHNR and CDR2 FQNEAQ (reference sequence). J gave up 7 bases and V 4 bases, and 6 bases lay outside the gene matches. CDR3 length: 13 residues. The CDR3 DNA is TGTGCCAGCAGCTCCAGGGAGGGGTCGACCCAGTACTTC. Protein: CASSSREGSTQYF. The entire variable domain, with the rest obtained from reference TRBV7-9 and TRBJ2-5, is as follows: DTGVSQNPRHKITKRGQNVTFRCDPISEHNRLYWYRQTLGQGPEFLTYFQNEAQLEKSRLLSDRFSAERPKGSFSTLEIQRTEQGDSAMYLCASSSREGSTQYFGPGTRLLVL.

This chain links TRBV29-1 with TRBJ1-3; D not certain. The germline CDR1 and CDR2 sequences are SQVTM and ANQGSEA. The CDR3 sequence is 11 residues long. The ends were cut back, 6 bases at V and 4 bases at J, with 7 bases in the middle. CDR3: CSVLLGNTIYF. Here the CDR3 DNA reads TGCAGCGTATTGCTGGGAAACACCATATATTTT.

The rearrangement joins TRBV2 to TRBJ2-6; perhaps TRBD2 as D (6 bases). The V gene's germline CDR1 is SNHLY and CDR2 FYNNEI. V lost 9 bases and J lost 1, with 13 bases in between. The CDR3 runs to 15 residues. The CDR3 spells CARSRGLSGANVLTF. The DNA of the CDR3 is TGTGCCAGAAGTCGGGGGTTATCTGGGGCCAACGTCCTGACTTTC.

The V call is TRBV7-6, the J call TRBJ2-3; D call uncertain. The length of the CDR3 is 13 residues. Germline CDR1 reads SGHVS; CDR2 reads FNYEAQ. V lost 4 bases and J lost 6, with 11 bases in between. The CDR3 spells CASSYQMGDTQYF. In DNA, the CDR3 is TGTGCCAGCAGCTACCAAATGGGGGATACGCAGTATTTT.

This clonotype has ten or more counts. The chain links TRBV7-2 to TRBJ2-7; 13 positions match TRBD2. J lost 6 bases, V lost 1 base, and 6 bases had no gene match. The V gene's germline CDR1 is SGHTA and CDR2 FQGNSA. The CDR3 loop spans 16 amino acids. CDR3 sequence (DNA): TGTGCCAGCAGCTTAGTAACGGGACTAGCGGGAAGCGAGCAGTACTTC. Translation: CASSLVTGLAGSEQYF. Together with reference TRBV7-2 and TRBJ2-7, the CDR3 gives the full variable domain: GAGVSQSPSNKVTEKGKDVELRCDPISGHTALYWYRQSLGQGLEFLIYFQGNSAPDKSGLPSDRFSAERTGGSVSTLTIQRTQQEDSAVYLCASSLVTGLAGSEQYFGPGTRLTVT.

The chain recombines TRBV24-1 with TRBJ2-1; D is possibly TRBD1 (6 bases). CDR1 and CDR2 (germline): KGHDR, SFDVKD. The V end lost 0 bases, the J end lost 2 bases, and 10 bases lay between the germline ends. The CDR3 is 16 residues long. CDR3 sequence reads: CATSDLREGAYNEQFF. The CDR3, as DNA: TGTGCCACCAGTGATTTGCGCGAGGGGGCCTACAATGAGCAGTTCTTC.

This clonotype came up once. A read error may be the cause here, since a much bigger clone is one base away. The chain links TRBV28 to TRBJ1-4, with D possibly TRBD1 on 5 matching bases. The CDR3 runs 12 residues. In germline, CDR1 is MDHEN, CDR2 SYDVKM. The CDR3 bases are TGTGCCAGCAGTCGAACAGGTGAAAAACCGTTTTTT. The encoded protein is CASSRTGEKPFF.